Here is one TCR beta chain with its context. The sample holds other DNA sequences that translate to the same CDR3. This record belongs to a study of cytomegalovirus exposure and HLA in healthy donors. The junction had 3 bases not matched to a gene; V was cut back by 3 bases and J by 4 bases. This CDR3 spans 15 amino acids. Germline assignment: CDR1 LNHDA and CDR2 SQIVND (reference sequence). Primers for the PCR totalled 60 Vbeta and 13 Jbeta. Libraries were prepared by immunoSEQ multiplex PCR; TCRdb keeps only in-frame clonotypes and omits some of them. Its table records under 65,000 clones. The sequencing input was PBMCs. V usage is TRBV19 and J usage is TRBJ2-2; 9 bases match TRBD2. This clonotype was sampled from a woman aged 40 to 49 in good health and CMV-seronegative. CDR3 DNA sequence: TGTGCCAGTAGTATTAGCGGGAGAGGCACCGGGGAGCTGTTTTTT. Its protein is CASSISGRGTGELFF.